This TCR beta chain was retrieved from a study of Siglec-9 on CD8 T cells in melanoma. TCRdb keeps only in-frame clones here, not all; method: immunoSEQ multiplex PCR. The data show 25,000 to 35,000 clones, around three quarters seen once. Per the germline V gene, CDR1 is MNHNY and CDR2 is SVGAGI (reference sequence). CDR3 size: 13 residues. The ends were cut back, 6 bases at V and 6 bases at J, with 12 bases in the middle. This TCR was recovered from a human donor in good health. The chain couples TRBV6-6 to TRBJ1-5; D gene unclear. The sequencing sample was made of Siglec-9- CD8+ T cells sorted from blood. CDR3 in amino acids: CASSLSQTQPQHF. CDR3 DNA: TGTGCCAGCAGCCTCTCCCAGACTCAGCCCCAGCATTTT.